Shown below are 3 T cell receptor beta chains from a single sample sequenced in a study of response to subunit inactivated influenza vaccine. In TCRdb, the RT-PCR reads were re-called with MiXCR into one record per CDR3 protein. The table has about 800,000 distinct CDR3 sequences, roughly 20% seen once. The sample here was PBMCs from blood, taken around 5 days after vaccination. These receptors all stem from a middle-aged man who received an inactivated influenza vaccine.

The chain employs TRBV7-2 and TRBJ1-4; a weak D match, TRBD1 (5 bases). The V end was cut by 4 bases, the J end by 0 bases, with 9 bases between. This CDR3 spans 15 amino acids. Germline V gene lookup returns CDR1 SGHTA and CDR2 FQGNSA. DNA for the CDR3: TGTGCCAGCAGCTCTGACAGTACAACTAATGAAAAACTGTTTTTT. Translating it yields CASSSDSTTNEKLFF.

This sequence joins TRBV7-8 and TRBJ2-5, with TRBD1 as a possible D gene (6 bases). The V end was cut by 5 bases, the J end by 2 bases, with 12 bases between. CDR1 SGHVS and CDR2 FQNEAQ come from the germline V gene. There are 14 residues in the CDR3. The CDR3 region has the DNA TGTGCCAGCAGCAGCAGGGACATTCAAGAGACCCAGTACTTC. This encodes CASSSRDIQETQYF.

This clonotype was detected ten times or more. The chain uses TRBV5-1 and TRBJ2-1; D perhaps matches TRBD2 (6 bases). Germline lookup yields CDR1 SGHRS and CDR2 YFSETQ. V dropped 4 bases and J dropped 5 bases, with 10 bases sitting between them. The CDR3 totals 13 residues. CDR3 nucleotides: TGCGCCAGCAGCGTGACTAGGAACAATGAGCAGTTCTTC. It encodes CASSVTRNNEQFF.